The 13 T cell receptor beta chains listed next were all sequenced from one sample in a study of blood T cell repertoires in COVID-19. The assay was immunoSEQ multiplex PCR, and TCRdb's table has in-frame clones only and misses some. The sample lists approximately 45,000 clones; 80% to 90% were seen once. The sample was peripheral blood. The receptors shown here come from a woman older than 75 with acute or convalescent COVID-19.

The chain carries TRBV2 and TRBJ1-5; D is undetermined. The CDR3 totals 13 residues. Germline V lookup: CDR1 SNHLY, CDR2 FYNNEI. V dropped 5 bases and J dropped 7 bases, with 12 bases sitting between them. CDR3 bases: TGTGCCAGCAGTTCGAGGGTTTCCCAGCCCCAGCATTTT. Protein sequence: CASSSRVSQPQHF.

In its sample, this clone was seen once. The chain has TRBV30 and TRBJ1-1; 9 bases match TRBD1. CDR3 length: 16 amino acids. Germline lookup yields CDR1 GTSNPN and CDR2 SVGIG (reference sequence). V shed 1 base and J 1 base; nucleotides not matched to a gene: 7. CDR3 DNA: TGTGCCTGGAGTGGGAGGGGGACAGGGAGGAACACTGAAGCTTTCTTT. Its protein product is CAWSGRGTGRNTEAFF.

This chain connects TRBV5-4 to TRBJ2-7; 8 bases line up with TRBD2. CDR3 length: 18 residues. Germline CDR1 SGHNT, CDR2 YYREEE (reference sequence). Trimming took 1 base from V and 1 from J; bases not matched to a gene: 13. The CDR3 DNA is TGTGCCAGCAGCTTGCAGCCCGGGGGGGCCAAGAGGTCCTACGAGCAGTACTTC. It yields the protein CASSLQPGGAKRSYEQYF.

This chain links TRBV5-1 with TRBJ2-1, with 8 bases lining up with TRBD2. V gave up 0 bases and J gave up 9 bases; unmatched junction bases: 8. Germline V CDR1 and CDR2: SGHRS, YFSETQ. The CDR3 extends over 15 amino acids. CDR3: CASSLAVAGRGEQFF. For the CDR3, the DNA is TGCGCCAGCAGCTTGGCGGTAGCGGGGCGGGGTGAGCAGTTCTTC.

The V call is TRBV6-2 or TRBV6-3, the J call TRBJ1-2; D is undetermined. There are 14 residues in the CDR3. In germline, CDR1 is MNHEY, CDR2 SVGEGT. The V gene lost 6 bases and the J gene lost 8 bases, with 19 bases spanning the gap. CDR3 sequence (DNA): TGTGCCAGCAGCCAATCCGGCGGGGAACGAGGCTACACCTTC. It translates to CASSQSGGERGYTF.

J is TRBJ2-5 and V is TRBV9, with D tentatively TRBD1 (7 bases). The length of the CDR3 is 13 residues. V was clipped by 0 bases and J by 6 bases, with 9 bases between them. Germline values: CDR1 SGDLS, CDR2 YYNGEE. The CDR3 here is CASSVAGGKTQYF. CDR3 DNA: TGTGCCAGCAGCGTAGCAGGGGGGAAGACCCAGTACTTC.

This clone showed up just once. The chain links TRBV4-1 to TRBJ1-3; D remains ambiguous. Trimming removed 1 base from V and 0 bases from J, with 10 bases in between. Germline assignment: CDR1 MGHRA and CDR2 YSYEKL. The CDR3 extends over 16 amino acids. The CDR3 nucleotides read TGCGCCAGCAGCCAAGGCCCCGGTGACTCTGGAAACACCATATATTTT. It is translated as CASSQGPGDSGNTIYF.

The chain's CDR3 is CASSVAQGTAGELFF. CDR3 nucleotide sequence: TGTGCCAGCAGCGTAGCGCAGGGAACCGCCGGGGAGCTGTTTTTT. The chain links TRBV9 to TRBJ2-2; D may be TRBD1 (5 bases). The CDR3 is 15 residues long. Germline V CDR1 and CDR2: SGDLS, YYNGEE. V shed 0 bases and J shed 6 bases, with 12 bases lying between them. The whole variable domain, remainder taken from reference TRBV9 and TRBJ2-2, is DSGVTQTPKHLITATGQRVTLRCSPRSGDLSVYWYQQSLDQGLQFLIQYYNGEERAKGNILERFSAQQFPDLHSELNLSSLELGDSALYFCASSVAQGTAGELFFGEGSRLTVL.

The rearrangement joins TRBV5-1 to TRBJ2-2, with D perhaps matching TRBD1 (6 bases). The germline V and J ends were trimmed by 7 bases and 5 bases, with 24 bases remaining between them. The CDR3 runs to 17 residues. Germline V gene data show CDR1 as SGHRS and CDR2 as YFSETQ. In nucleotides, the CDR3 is TGCGCCAGCGCACGCGCAAGGCAGGGGCCGGGAACCGGGGAGCTGTTTTTT. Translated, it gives CASARARQGPGTGELFF.

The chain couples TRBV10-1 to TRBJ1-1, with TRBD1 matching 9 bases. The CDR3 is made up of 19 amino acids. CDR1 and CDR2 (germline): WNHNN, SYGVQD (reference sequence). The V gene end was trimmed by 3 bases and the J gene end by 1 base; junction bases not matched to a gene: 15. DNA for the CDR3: TGCGCCAGCAGTGACTTTCGGGACAGGGAGTTATGGGCGAACACTGAAGCTTTCTTT. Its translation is CASSDFRDRELWANTEAFF.

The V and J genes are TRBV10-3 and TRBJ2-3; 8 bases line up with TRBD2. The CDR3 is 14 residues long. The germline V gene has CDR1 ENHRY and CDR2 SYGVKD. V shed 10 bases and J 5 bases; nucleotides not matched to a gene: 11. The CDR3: CATSGGGGKDTQYF. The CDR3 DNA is TGTGCCACCTCGGGGGGCGGGGGGAAAGATACGCAGTATTTT.

The CDR3 DNA reads as TGCGCCAGCAGCCAGACTAGCGGGGGGCCATTGGAGCAGTTCTTC. Its protein is CASSQTSGGPLEQFF. The chain joins TRBV5-1 to TRBJ2-1; TRBD2 matches 13 bases. From germline, CDR1 is SGHRS and CDR2 YFSETQ. The CDR3 sequence is 15 residues long. V lost 4 bases to trimming and J lost 10 bases; unmatched junction nucleotides: 8.

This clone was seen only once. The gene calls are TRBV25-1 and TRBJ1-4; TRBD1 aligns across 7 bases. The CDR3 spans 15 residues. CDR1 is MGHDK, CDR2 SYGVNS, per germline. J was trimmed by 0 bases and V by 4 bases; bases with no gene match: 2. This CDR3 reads CASSVGTATNEKLFF. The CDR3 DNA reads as TGTGCCAGCAGTGTCGGGACAGCAACTAATGAAAAACTGTTTTTT.